A selection of T cell receptor beta chains follows, all from one sample in a study of CD8 T cells in Susac syndrome. Via MiXCR, TCRdb re-called the immunoSEQ multiplex PCR reads, giving one row per CDR3 protein. The data show about 150,000 distinct CDR3 sequences, approximately 94% seen once. The sample was CD8+ T cells from PBMCs. The receptors derive from a human donor with multiple sclerosis. The CDR3 runs from the conserved cysteine through the conserved F or W. A D gene is named only where the DNA matches it firmly. Expanded clones are given a class, and other clones once, few, many or no size at all.

TRBJ2-3,-,-,TRBV29-1,TGCAGCGTTGAAGATCGAGTTAGGGAACCATACACAGATACGCAGTATTTT,CSVEDRVREPYTDTQYF
TRBJ2-3,once,-,TRBV10-3,TGTGCCATCAGCCCCGCATCTACTAGCACAGATACGCAGTATTTT,CAISPASTSTDTQYF
TRBJ1-3,-,-,TRBV27,TGTGCCAGCAGCCAAACAGGGTCTGGAAACACCATATATTTT,CASSQTGSGNTIYF
TRBJ1-5,once,-,TRBV27,TGTGCCAGCAGCCAGCAGGGTCAGCCCCAGCATTTT,CASSQQGQPQHF
TRBJ2-6,-,-,TRBV6-5,TGTGCCAGCAGCTCCAGCGACTCTGGGGCCAACGTCCTGACTTTC,CASSSSDSGANVLTF
TRBJ1-6,-,-,TRBV6-6,TGTGCCAGCAGTCAATTCCGGGACGGTGATTCACCCCTCCACTTT,CASSQFRDGDSPLHF
TRBJ2-7,-,TRBD2,TRBV19,TGTGCCAGTAGTTGGGGAGGGGACTCCAACTACGAGCAGTACTTC,CASSWGGDSNYEQYF
TRBJ2-6,-,TRBD2,TRBV27,TGTGCCAGCAGTACGCGGGGGGCGAGCTCTGGGGCCAACGTCCTGACTTTC,CASSTRGASSGANVLTF
TRBJ2-2,-,-,TRBV4-3,TGCGCCAGCAGCCAAGATAGGCACACCGGGGAGCTGTTTTTT,CASSQDRHTGELFF
TRBJ2-3,-,-,TRBV29-1,TGCAGCGTTATCCCGGGACCTCGCACAGATACGCAGTATTTT,CSVIPGPRTDTQYF
TRBJ2-1,once,TRBD1,TRBV6-2/TRBV6-3,TGTGCCAGCAGTCGGGACAGGATGACGAATGAGCAGTTCTTC,CASSRDRMTNEQFF
TRBJ2-1,-,TRBD1,TRBV20-1,TGCAGTGCCTCGTTTAGGACAGGGTACAATGAGCAGTTCTTC,CSASFRTGYNEQFF
TRBJ2-5,-,-,TRBV30,TGTGCCTGGAGGTATCGGAGAGGGGAGACCCAGTACTTC,CAWRYRRGETQYF
TRBJ1-5,-,-,TRBV29-1,TGCAGCGCTACAGACCCAGGGGATAGCAATCAGCCCCAGCATTTT,CSATDPGDSNQPQHF
TRBJ2-7,-,-,TRBV9,TGTGCCAGCAGCGTAGATGGGGGATTTACTTACTACGAGCAGTACTTC,CASSVDGGFTYYEQYF
TRBJ1-2,-,-,TRBV13,TGTGCCAGCAGCCTGAATGTGGCGGATCCTAACTATGGCTACACCTTC,CASSLNVADPNYGYTF
TRBJ2-3,-,-,TRBV24-1,TGTGCCACCAGTGATTTGACAACAGATACGCAGTATTTT,CATSDLTTDTQYF
TRBJ2-1,-,TRBD2,TRBV3-1,TGTGCCAGCAGCCTAGCGGGGGGCGGGCAGTTCTTC,CASSLAGGGQFF
TRBJ1-4,-,TRBD1,TRBV7-8,TGTGCCAGCAGCTTATCCACGGTCGACAGGGGGCGAGGAACTAATGAAAAACTGTTTTTT,CASSLSTVDRGRGTNEKLFF
TRBJ2-1,-,TRBD2,TRBV6-1,TGTGCCAGCAGTCCCTCCCGGACTAGGTCCTACAATGAGCAGTTCTTC,CASSPSRTRSYNEQFF
TRBJ2-1,-,TRBD1,TRBV15,TGTGCCACCAGCAGACCGGGACAGGGGTACAATGAGCAGTTCTTC,CATSRPGQGYNEQFF
TRBJ2-7,-,-,TRBV20-1,TGCAGTGCGGCTCGGGACGGGATAACCTACGAGCAGTACTTC,CSAARDGITYEQYF
TRBJ2-2,-,TRBD1,TRBV20-1,TGCAGTGCTAGAGGGACAGGGAACACCGGGGAGCTGTTTTTT,CSARGTGNTGELFF
TRBJ1-5,-,-,TRBV2,TGTGCCAGCAGTGGGGAGGACTATAGCAATCAGCCCCAGCATTTT,CASSGEDYSNQPQHF
TRBJ1-2,-,-,TRBV20-1,TGCAGTGCTAGTAGCACAGAAAATAACTATGGCTACACCTTC,CSASSTENNYGYTF
TRBJ2-5,-,-,TRBV15,TGTGCCACCAGCCGAATCCTGGGAGAGACCCAGTACTTC,CATSRILGETQYF
TRBJ2-1,-,-,TRBV28,TGTGCCAGCAGTTTACGGGGGTGGGATGAGCAGTTCTTC,CASSLRGWDEQFF
TRBJ2-1,once,-,TRBV4-1,TGCGCCAGCAGCCAAGAACAGCCCGATGAGCAGTTCTTC,CASSQEQPDEQFF
TRBJ1-2,-,-,TRBV29-1,TGCAGCGTTGAGGGGGAGGAATATGGCTACACCTTC,CSVEGEEYGYTF
TRBJ1-1,-,-,TRBV29-1,TGCAGCGTCGATGGGGGAGGGCCGACACCTGAAGCTTTCTTT,CSVDGGGPTPEAFF
TRBJ2-7,-,-,TRBV4-1,TGCGCCAGCAGCCAAGATCGGATCGAGCAGTACTTC,CASSQDRIEQYF
TRBJ2-3,-,-,TRBV7-9,TGTGCCAGCGACCCAGGGTATCCCCATACGCAGTATTTT,CASDPGYPHTQYF
TRBJ1-1,-,-,TRBV7-9,TGTGCCAGCAGCCCAGGACAGCGCATGAACACTGAAGCTTTCTTT,CASSPGQRMNTEAFF
TRBJ2-3,once,-,TRBV2,TGTGCCAGCAGTGAAGGACAGCGCACAGATACGCAGTATTTT,CASSEGQRTDTQYF
TRBJ2-5,-,-,TRBV4-3,TGCGCCAGCAGCCAAGATTACCCCAGGGAATTAGAGACCCAGTACTTC,CASSQDYPRELETQYF
TRBJ2-1,once,-,TRBV13,TGTGCCAGCAGCGCCTCAGAGTACAATGAGCAGTTCTTC,CASSASEYNEQFF
TRBJ2-1,-,-,TRBV18,TGTGCCAGCTCATGGGGACCCTTATTCAGGGATTCCTACAATGAGCAGTTCTTC,CASSWGPLFRDSYNEQFF
TRBJ2-2,-,-,TRBV7-2,TGTGCCAGCAGCTTAGGAGTCCGGGGCACCGGGGAGCTGTTTTTT,CASSLGVRGTGELFF
TRBJ1-1,-,-,TRBV14,TGTGCCAGCAGCCAAGATTGGGACGCCCTCGGGGTGAACACTGAAGCTTTCTTT,CASSQDWDALGVNTEAFF
TRBJ2-1,few,-,TRBV12-3/TRBV12-4,TGTGCCAGCAGTTTAGGCACGGGGTCCTACAATGAGCAGTTCTTC,CASSLGTGSYNEQFF
TRBJ1-5,-,-,TRBV12-5,TGTGCTAGTGGCCTCGGGGGGGCCCAGCATTTT,CASGLGGAQHF
TRBJ1-6,-,-,TRBV27,TGTGCCAGCAATGCGGGGAGGTCATCACCCCTCCACTTT,CASNAGRSSPLHF
TRBJ1-2,-,-,TRBV29-1,TGCAGCGCAGGGAGATTAACTACCCAAAACCCCTATGGCTACACCTTC,CSAGRLTTQNPYGYTF
TRBJ2-3,few,-,TRBV30,TGTGCCTGGAGTGGTGGGGGCTCCACAGATACGCAGTATTTT,CAWSGGGSTDTQYF